A selection of T cell receptor beta chains follows, all from one sample in a study of CD8+ T cells in alopecia areata. The data were produced by immunoSEQ multiplex PCR, yet TCRdb's version contains in-frame clones alone and is incomplete. The sample includes fewer than 110,000 clones, around three fifths of them seen just once. Sequencing was carried out using CD4+ T cells sorted from blood. Receptor source: a human donor in good health. Each CDR3 is given with its conserved first and last residue. D genes are given only for firm matches. For some rows the clone size is stated as once, few or many, or as a class when expanded; others skip it.

v_call: TRBV2; j_call: TRBJ1-2; clone_size: .; d_call: .; cdr3_aa: CASGPLGGYTF; cdr3_nt: TGTGCCAGCGGTCCCTTGGGGGGCTACACCTTC
v_call: TRBV5-4; j_call: TRBJ1-2; clone_size: .; d_call: TRBD1; cdr3_aa: CASSLDRGQGGYTF; cdr3_nt: TGTGCCAGCAGCCTCGACAGGGGGCAAGGTGGCTACACCTTC
v_call: TRBV7-2; j_call: TRBJ1-6; clone_size: .; d_call: .; cdr3_aa: CASSLVGRIGSPLHF; cdr3_nt: TGTGCCAGCAGCTTAGTGGGAAGAATAGGTTCACCCCTCCACTTT
v_call: TRBV30; j_call: TRBJ2-2; clone_size: .; d_call: .; cdr3_aa: CAFRKGNANTGELFF; cdr3_nt: TGTGCCTTCCGAAAGGGTAACGCGAACACCGGGGAGCTGTTTTTT
v_call: TRBV5-1; j_call: TRBJ2-3; clone_size: once; d_call: .; cdr3_aa: CASSLASSTNTDTQYF; cdr3_nt: TGCGCCAGCAGCTTGGCGTCCTCTACTAACACAGATACGCAGTATTTT
v_call: TRBV7-2; j_call: TRBJ2-5; clone_size: .; d_call: .; cdr3_aa: CASGGPRETQYF; cdr3_nt: TGTGCCAGCGGCGGGCCCCGAGAGACCCAGTACTTC
v_call: TRBV6-5; j_call: TRBJ1-6; clone_size: .; d_call: .; cdr3_aa: CASSYSIMGASPLHF; cdr3_nt: TGTGCCAGCAGTTACTCGATAATGGGCGCTTCACCCCTCCACTTT
v_call: TRBV6-5; j_call: TRBJ1-6; clone_size: .; d_call: .; cdr3_aa: CASSSYRAHSPLHF; cdr3_nt: TGTGCCAGCAGCTCCTACCGGGCCCATTCACCCCTCCACTTT
v_call: TRBV5-1; j_call: TRBJ1-5; clone_size: .; d_call: .; cdr3_aa: CASSLSGEAQPQHF; cdr3_nt: TGCGCCAGCAGCTTGTCTGGGGAGGCCCAGCCCCAGCATTTT
v_call: TRBV7-6; j_call: TRBJ2-5; clone_size: .; d_call: .; cdr3_aa: CASSLSALGAAETQYF; cdr3_nt: TGTGCCAGCAGCTTATCTGCTTTGGGAGCGGCAGAGACCCAGTACTTC
v_call: TRBV9; j_call: TRBJ1-6; clone_size: .; d_call: .; cdr3_aa: CASSVDAVNSPLHF; cdr3_nt: TGTGCCAGCAGCGTAGATGCAGTGAATTCACCCCTCCACTTT
v_call: TRBV21-1; j_call: TRBJ1-2; clone_size: few; d_call: .; cdr3_aa: CASSKRTGGMWGYTF; cdr3_nt: TGTGCCAGCAGCAAACGAACAGGGGGCATGTGGGGCTACACCTTC
v_call: TRBV7-2; j_call: TRBJ1-4; clone_size: .; d_call: .; cdr3_aa: CASSGPGGEKLFF; cdr3_nt: TGTGCCAGCAGCGGACCGGGAGGCGAAAAACTGTTTTTT
v_call: TRBV7-9; j_call: TRBJ2-6; clone_size: .; d_call: TRBD1; cdr3_aa: CASSSGRTGRVLTF; cdr3_nt: TGTGCCAGCAGCTCTGGACGGACAGGAAGAGTCCTGACTTTC
v_call: TRBV19; j_call: TRBJ1-6; clone_size: medium-sized; d_call: .; cdr3_aa: CASSTGRRNSPLHF; cdr3_nt: TGTGCCAGTAGTACGGGACGGAGGAATTCACCCCTCCACTTT
v_call: TRBV18; j_call: TRBJ1-5; clone_size: .; d_call: .; cdr3_aa: CASSLGPPGEQPQHF; cdr3_nt: TGTGCCAGCTCACTAGGCCCTCCAGGGGAACAGCCCCAGCATTTT
v_call: TRBV29-1; j_call: TRBJ1-2; clone_size: .; d_call: .; cdr3_aa: CSVEGLGLTDGYTF; cdr3_nt: TGCAGCGTTGAAGGACTGGGGTTGACAGATGGCTACACCTTC
v_call: TRBV19; j_call: TRBJ2-2; clone_size: .; d_call: TRBD2; cdr3_aa: CASVAGAYTGELFF; cdr3_nt: TGTGCCAGTGTAGCGGGGGCCTACACCGGGGAGCTGTTTTTT
v_call: TRBV29-1; j_call: TRBJ2-3; clone_size: .; d_call: .; cdr3_aa: CSVRTRGVRTDTQYF; cdr3_nt: TGCAGCGTTCGAACGAGGGGGGTTCGCACAGATACGCAGTATTTT
v_call: TRBV5-1; j_call: TRBJ2-1; clone_size: many; d_call: .; cdr3_aa: CASSLEGTSGYNEQFF; cdr3_nt: TGCGCCAGCAGCTTGGAGGGGACTTCCGGGTACAATGAGCAGTTCTTC
v_call: TRBV11-2; j_call: TRBJ2-5; clone_size: .; d_call: TRBD1; cdr3_aa: CASSPNRGWETQYF; cdr3_nt: TGTGCCAGCAGCCCGAACAGGGGGTGGGAGACCCAGTACTTC
v_call: TRBV2; j_call: TRBJ1-4; clone_size: .; d_call: TRBD1; cdr3_aa: CASSAEQGHNEKLFF; cdr3_nt: TGTGCCAGCAGTGCCGAACAGGGGCATAATGAAAAACTGTTTTTT
v_call: TRBV19; j_call: TRBJ2-7; clone_size: few; d_call: .; cdr3_aa: CASSREIWYEQYF; cdr3_nt: TGTGCCAGTAGTAGAGAAATTTGGTACGAGCAGTACTTC
v_call: TRBV18; j_call: TRBJ2-2; clone_size: .; d_call: .; cdr3_aa: CASSLRNTGELFF; cdr3_nt: TGTGCCAGCTCACTCAGGAACACCGGGGAGCTGTTTTTT
v_call: TRBV7-9; j_call: TRBJ2-7; clone_size: .; d_call: TRBD1; cdr3_aa: CAITRDRVYEQYF; cdr3_nt: TGTGCCATCACCCGGGACAGGGTCTACGAGCAGTACTTC
v_call: TRBV9; j_call: TRBJ2-1; clone_size: .; d_call: TRBD1; cdr3_aa: CASSVPGTGRHNEQFF; cdr3_nt: TGTGCCAGCAGCGTTCCCGGGACAGGGAGACACAATGAGCAGTTCTTC
v_call: TRBV29-1; j_call: TRBJ1-1; clone_size: few; d_call: .; cdr3_aa: CSVRPDYVAFF; cdr3_nt: TGCAGCGTACGACCCGACTATGTAGCTTTCTTT
v_call: TRBV6-1; j_call: TRBJ1-1; clone_size: .; d_call: .; cdr3_aa: CASSEGGIRRAFF; cdr3_nt: TGTGCCAGCAGTGAAGGGGGAATACGGAGGGCTTTCTTT
v_call: TRBV18; j_call: TRBJ1-2; clone_size: .; d_call: TRBD1; cdr3_aa: CASSPRTGDTGYTF; cdr3_nt: TGTGCCAGCTCACCGAGGACAGGGGATACTGGCTACACCTTC
v_call: TRBV11-2; j_call: TRBJ2-7; clone_size: few; d_call: .; cdr3_aa: CASSSPQGGYEQYF; cdr3_nt: TGTGCCAGCAGCTCCCCGCAGGGGGGTTACGAGCAGTACTTC
v_call: TRBV30; j_call: TRBJ2-3; clone_size: .; d_call: .; cdr3_aa: CAWSEQKAQYF; cdr3_nt: TGTGCCTGGAGTGAACAGAAGGCGCAGTATTTT
v_call: TRBV30; j_call: TRBJ1-2; clone_size: few; d_call: .; cdr3_aa: CAWSVHGGNNGYTF; cdr3_nt: TGTGCCTGGAGTGTACATGGGGGGAACAATGGCTACACCTTC
v_call: TRBV4-1; j_call: TRBJ1-4; clone_size: .; d_call: .; cdr3_aa: CASSPRRQGLIGGNEKLFF; cdr3_nt: TGCGCCAGCAGCCCAAGACGGCAGGGGTTGATCGGGGGTAATGAAAAACTGTTTTTT
v_call: TRBV6-1; j_call: TRBJ1-2; clone_size: .; d_call: .; cdr3_aa: CASSEVSLYGYTF; cdr3_nt: TGTGCCAGCAGTGAAGTCAGTCTGTATGGCTACACCTTC
v_call: TRBV5-1; j_call: TRBJ1-5; clone_size: .; d_call: .; cdr3_aa: CASSYDIDQPQHF; cdr3_nt: TGCGCCAGCAGTTACGACATCGATCAGCCCCAGCATTTT
v_call: TRBV29-1; j_call: TRBJ1-1; clone_size: .; d_call: .; cdr3_aa: CSVVGQGEAFF; cdr3_nt: TGCAGCGTTGTGGGGCAGGGTGAAGCTTTCTTT